These 20 T cell receptor beta chains share one sample of origin, sequenced in a study of blood T cells in healthy people across ages. The second PCR ran roughly 7 to 11 cycles with a sample-barcoded 5' primer and J-beta primers. TCRdb re-called the 5' RACE reads through MiXCR, storing one row per CDR3 protein. The sample holds some 800,000 distinct CDR3 sequences, roughly 44% seen once. Sequencing input: blood. All receptors derive from a man aged 55-75 years in good health.

This clonotype was picked up one time. The J gene is TRBJ2-1, the V gene TRBV5-1, with 10 bases that match TRBD1. CDR1 and CDR2 from the germline V gene are SGHRS and YFSETQ. Trimming cost V 0 bases and J 3 bases; bases outside gene matches: 15. The CDR3 spans 20 residues. CDR3 DNA sequence: TGCGCCAGCAGCTTGGCCGGGGACAGGGGCCAGCGGGGGTTCTACAATGAGCAGTTCTTC. Amino acids: CASSLAGDRGQRGFYNEQFF. The variable domain in full, with the rest retrieved from reference TRBV5-1 and TRBJ2-1, is KAGVTQTPRYLIKTRGQQVTLSCSPISGHRSVSWYQQTPGQGLQFLFEYFSETQRNKGNFPGRFSGRQFSNSRSEMNVSTLELGDSALYLCASSLAGDRGQRGFYNEQFFGPGTRLTVL.

As DNA, the CDR3 is TGTGCCAGCAGCGGGGGACACCCGGGGAATGAGCAGTTCTTC. It yields the protein CASSGGHPGNEQFF. The V and J genes are TRBV7-9 and TRBJ2-1, with a tentative D call TRBD1 (6 bases). Trimming cost V 5 bases and J 7 bases, with 15 bases left between them. The CDR3 is made up of 14 amino acids. Germline V lookup: CDR1 SEHNR, CDR2 FQNEAQ (reference sequence). Together with reference TRBV7-9 and TRBJ2-1, the CDR3 gives the full variable domain: DTGVSQNPRHKITKRGQNVTFRCDPISEHNRLYWYRQTLGQGPEFLTYFQNEAQLEKSRLLSDRFSAERPKGSFSTLEIQRTEQGDSAMYLCASSGGHPGNEQFFGPGTRLTVL.

The V gene is TRBV20-1, the J gene TRBJ2-3; no definite D call. Germline V gene lookup returns CDR1 DFQATT and CDR2 SNEGSKA (reference sequence). The CDR3 spans 12 residues. CDR3: CSLPRLHDTQYF. DNA for the CDR3: TGCAGCCTCCCTAGACTGCATGATACGCAGTATTTT.

This sequence joins TRBV5-8 and TRBJ1-2; D perhaps matches TRBD1 (5 bases). With 1 base removed from V and 4 bases from J, the gap between germline ends came to 11 bases. In germline, CDR1 is SGHTS, CDR2 YDEGEE. There are 14 residues in the CDR3. CDR3 sequence (DNA): TGTGCCAGCAGCTTGCGGGGGGACCCCTATGGCTACACCTTC. Translating gives CASSLRGDPYGYTF.

V is TRBV7-8 and J is TRBJ2-7; D remains unclear. Trimming took off 0 bases at V and 5 bases at J, with 5 bases between the two ends. The CDR3 has 12 residues. Germline assignment: CDR1 SGHVS and CDR2 FQNEAQ. CDR3 amino acids: CASSLAIHEQYF. CDR3 nucleotide sequence: TGTGCCAGCAGCTTAGCGATCCACGAGCAGTACTTC.

This clonotype was counted at least ten times. The rearrangement links TRBV29-1 to TRBJ2-7; D uncertain. V gave up 6 bases and J gave up 0 bases, with 9 bases separating them. The CDR3 covers 12 residues. Germline V gene data show CDR1 as SQVTM and CDR2 as ANQGSEA. In DNA, the CDR3 is TGCAGCGTGGCGGCGGACTCCTACGAGCAGTACTTC. It translates to CSVAADSYEQYF.

The rearrangement joins TRBV5-1 to TRBJ1-6; D possibly corresponds to TRBD1 (6 bases). Germline CDR1 SGHRS, CDR2 YFSETQ. Trimming took 0 bases from V and 6 from J, leaving 10 bases between them. The CDR3 has 15 residues. CDR3 coding DNA: TGCGCCAGCAGCTTGGTAGAGGGGGTTAATTCACCCCTCCACTTT. Translation gives CASSLVEGVNSPLHF. Variable domain in full (rest from reference TRBV5-1 and TRBJ1-6): KAGVTQTPRYLIKTRGQQVTLSCSPISGHRSVSWYQQTPGQGLQFLFEYFSETQRNKGNFPGRFSGRQFSNSRSEMNVSTLELGDSALYLCASSLVEGVNSPLHFGNGTRLTVT.

This sequence joins TRBV3-1 and TRBJ2-3; 7 bases map to TRBD1. In germline, CDR1 is LGHDT, CDR2 YNNKEL (reference sequence). The CDR3 is made up of 15 amino acids. Losses at the gene ends were 6 bases for V and 5 bases for J; bases not matched to a gene: 11. The CDR3 DNA follows: TGTGCCAGCAGTCCAAGGGGGCGACCCGGAGATACGCAGTATTTT. This encodes CASSPRGRPGDTQYF.

This chain links TRBV24-1 with TRBJ2-5; D is unresolved. The V end lost 0 bases, the J end lost 2 bases, and 15 bases lay between the germline ends. The CDR3 covers 17 residues. CDR1 and CDR2 from the germline V gene are KGHDR and SFDVKD. DNA of the CDR3: TGTGCCACCAGTGATTTGTGCCGACCCACGAGGCAAGAGACCCAGTACTTC. Translating gives CATSDLCRPTRQETQYF.

The chain joins TRBV7-6 to TRBJ2-3; no reliable D call. V was pared by 5 bases and J by 1 base, with 16 bases between. This CDR3 is 16 amino acids long. CDR1 and CDR2 (germline): SGHVS, FNYEAQ. This chain's CDR3 is CASSPHSSTRTDTQYF. The CDR3 DNA reads as TGTGCCAGCAGCCCTCACTCTTCAACTCGCACAGATACGCAGTATTTT.

This clonotype was seen only a few times. This chain connects TRBV7-2 to TRBJ2-3; a weak D match, TRBD2 (7 bases). V gave up 9 bases and J gave up 3 bases, with 13 bases separating them. CDR3 length equals 13 residues. Germline V gene data show CDR1 as SGHTA and CDR2 as FQGNSA. The CDR3, as DNA: TGTGCCAGTAGGCGGGGGCCTACAGATACGCAGTATTTT. Protein sequence: CASRRGPTDTQYF.

The V and J genes are TRBV20-1 and TRBJ2-5; D might be TRBD1 (6 bases). Trimming took 6 bases from V and 9 from J, leaving 20 bases between them. This CDR3 has 13 residues. Germline CDR1 DFQATT, CDR2 SNEGSKA (reference sequence). CDR3 in DNA: TGCAGTGCAAGCAAAACAGGGAAAGGGGCCCAGTACTTC. It specifies CSASKTGKGAQYF.

This clonotype was seen many times. In nucleotides, the CDR3 is TGTGCCAGCAGCGGACAGGGGTCTTACTCCTACAATGAGCAGTTCTTC. As protein: CASSGQGSYSYNEQFF. The chain employs TRBV25-1 and TRBJ2-1; 9 bases are shared with TRBD1. Germline V lookup: CDR1 MGHDK, CDR2 SYGVNS. The V gene end was trimmed by 6 bases and the J gene end by 0 bases; junction bases not matched to a gene: 6. The CDR3 covers 16 residues.

The chain combines TRBV25-1 with TRBJ2-3, with D hard to call. This CDR3 contains 13 residues. Germline CDR1 MGHDK, CDR2 SYGVNS. Trimming stripped 1 base from V and 4 bases from J, with 6 bases between. CDR3 nucleotide sequence: TGTGCCAGCAGTGAATCGTGGGCAGATACGCAGTATTTT. Translation: CASSESWADTQYF.

This clonotype was seen more than once but under ten times. The chain uses TRBV5-1 and TRBJ2-3; D gene ambiguous. V was shortened by 4 bases and J by 0 bases, with 15 bases between the two germline ends. Per the germline V gene, CDR1 is SGHRS and CDR2 is YFSETQ. The CDR3 loop spans 16 amino acids. In DNA form, the CDR3 reads TGCGCCAGCAGCCCCTCTGTAGGGCATAGCACAGATACGCAGTATTTT. Amino acids: CASSPSVGHSTDTQYF.

The genes are TRBV29-1 and TRBJ2-6; possibly TRBD2 for D (6 bases). Germline loops: CDR1 SQVTM, CDR2 ANQGSEA. The V and J ends lost 5 bases and 4 bases respectively, with 24 bases between them. The CDR3 loop spans 18 amino acids. The CDR3 reads CSVQGGGQGYRGANVLTF. Written as DNA, the CDR3 is TGCAGCGTTCAGGGAGGCGGTCAGGGTTATAGGGGGGCCAACGTCCTGACTTTC.

This chain joins TRBV5-1 and TRBJ1-2, with 8 bases matching TRBD1. Germline-derived CDR1 and CDR2 are SGHRS and YFSETQ. The CDR3 totals 15 residues. V trimming: 4 bases; J trimming: 6 bases; junction bases outside the gene matches: 11. The CDR3 reads CASSIWTGRRDGYTF. The CDR3 coding sequence is TGCGCCAGCAGCATATGGACAGGGAGAAGGGATGGCTACACCTTC.

The chain recombines TRBV19 with TRBJ2-5; D not resolved. This CDR3 comprises 13 residues. V was clipped by 3 bases and J by 5 bases, with 10 bases between them. CDR1 and CDR2 from the germline V gene are LNHDA and SQIVND (reference sequence). This chain's CDR3 is CASSIMVWETQYF. The CDR3 coding sequence is TGTGCCAGTAGTATTATGGTTTGGGAGACCCAGTACTTC.

Here the CDR3 DNA reads TGTGCCAGCAGCTTAGAAGTGGGGCATCAGTACTTC. It codes for CASSLEVGHQYF. The chain links TRBV7-2 to TRBJ2-4; maybe TRBD1 (5 bases). V shed 1 base and J shed 12 bases, with 10 bases lying between them. Germline V CDR1 and CDR2: SGHTA, FQGNSA. This CDR3 has 12 residues.

V is TRBV10-1 and J is TRBJ2-3; 14 bases line up with TRBD2. CDR1 is WNHNN and CDR2 is SYGVQD in the germline V gene (reference sequence). J gave up 9 bases and V 0 bases, and 8 bases lay outside the gene matches. The CDR3 has 17 residues. In nucleotides, the CDR3 is TGCGCCAGCAGTGAGTCGGCTGGACTAGCGGGGGGAGGGACGCAGTATTTT. It translates to CASSESAGLAGGGTQYF.